The 29 T cell receptor beta chains in this list originate from one sample, sequenced in a study of vaccination and CD4 T cells after COVID-19. Specified treatment: approximately nine-day PBMC culture with coronavirus spike peptide pools or control peptides (ViraFEST assay). Their antigen targets remain unknown. The assay that was used to sequence DNA from cultured CD4+ T cells was the Oncomine TCR Beta short-read assay. One entry per CDR3 protein results from TCRdb running MiXCR on the PCR reads. Here the sample spans approximately 13,000 distinct CDR3 sequences, approximately 48% being singletons. Sequencing used CD4+ T cells from blood, cultured in vitro. These receptor sequences come from a human donor who had recovered from COVID-19.

This chain joins TRBV15 and TRBJ1-2, with D perhaps TRBD1 (5 bases). The CDR3 has 15 amino acids. Trimming left V 4 bases short and J 7 bases short, with 19 bases between. The germline CDR1 and CDR2 sequences are LNHNV and YYDKDF (reference sequence). The CDR3, as DNA: TGTGCCACCAGCAAGGATCGGGCAGGGAATGCTGGCTACACCTTC. As protein: CATSKDRAGNAGYTF. The full variable domain, in which reference TRBV15 and TRBJ1-2 provide the parts outside the CDR3, is DAMVIQNPRYQVTQFGKPVTLSCSQTLNHNVMYWYQQKSSQAPKLLFHYYDKDFNNEADTPDNFQSRRPNTSFCFLDIRSPGLGDTAMYLCATSKDRAGNAGYTFGSGTRLTVV.

This sequence joins TRBV15 and TRBJ2-7; 11 nucleotides match TRBD2. CDR1 LNHNV and CDR2 YYDKDF come from the germline V gene (reference sequence). V shed 0 bases, J shed 7 bases, and the junction held 5 bases outside the gene matches. The length of the CDR3 is 15 residues. The CDR3 DNA is TGTGCCACCAGCAGAGATATAGCGGGAGGGCATGAGCAGTACTTC. This gives the protein CATSRDIAGGHEQYF.

The rearrangement uses TRBV19 and TRBJ2-2; 14 nucleotides agree with TRBD2. This CDR3 spans 19 amino acids. V gave up 8 bases and J gave up 0 bases; unmatched junction bases: 11. Looked up from germline, CDR1 is LNHDA and CDR2 is SQIVND (reference sequence). The chain's CDR3 is CASVSGGLAGGANTGELFF. CDR3 nucleotide sequence: TGTGCCAGTGTAAGTGGAGGACTAGCGGGGGGCGCGAACACCGGGGAGCTGTTTTTT.

In this sample, this clonotype turned up a few times. The chain uses TRBV12-3 or TRBV12-4 and TRBJ2-2; D possibly corresponds to TRBD2 (6 bases). The CDR3 sequence is 15 residues long. Trimming took off 10 bases at V and 4 bases at J, with 19 bases between the two ends. This chain's CDR3 is CATPRGGMGTGELFF. In DNA, the CDR3 is TGTGCCACCCCCCGCGGCGGGATGGGCACCGGGGAGCTGTTTTTT.

The chain couples TRBV7-6 to TRBJ2-2; 8 bases fit TRBD1. After removal of 1 base from V and 4 bases from J, the junction contained 5 bases not matched to a gene. The germline gives CDR1 SGHVS, CDR2 FNYEAQ. The CDR3 spans 16 residues. CDR3 DNA: TGTGCCAGCAGCTTAGTGGACAGGGCTGTCACCGGGGAGCTGTTTTTT. Its protein is CASSLVDRAVTGELFF.

This clonotype was seen only a few times. The chain carries TRBV20-1 and TRBJ1-1; D may be TRBD1 (5 bases). This CDR3 contains 14 residues. Germline CDR1 and CDR2: DFQATT and SNEGSKA (reference sequence). V dropped 5 bases and J dropped 1 base, with 14 bases sitting between them. The CDR3 region is CSADRDGQNTEAFF. Here the CDR3 DNA reads TGCAGTGCTGACCGGGACGGACAGAACACTGAAGCTTTCTTT.

This chain connects TRBV20-1 to TRBJ1-2; a possible D gene is TRBD1 (5 bases). The CDR3 extends over 13 amino acids. The germline CDR1 and CDR2 sequences are DFQATT and SNEGSKA (reference sequence). V dropped 0 bases and J dropped 9 bases, with 14 bases sitting between them. The CDR3 region has the DNA TGCAGTGCTAGAGATCCGGTAGACAGTCGCTACACCTTC. The encoded protein is CSARDPVDSRYTF.

CDR3 region: CASRMRTGAEPFF. CDR3 bases: TGCGCCAGCAGAATGAGGACAGGAGCTGAGCCTTTCTTT. V is TRBV10-2 and J is TRBJ1-1, with 7 bases fitting TRBD1. Germline V gives CDR1 WSHSY, CDR2 SAAADI. CDR3 size: 13 residues. V gave up 6 bases and J gave up 12 bases; unmatched junction bases: 13.

This clonotype turned up a few times. This chain uses TRBV6-1 with TRBJ1-6; 10 bases fit TRBD1. Germline V CDR1 and CDR2: MNHNS, SASEGT. The CDR3 sequence is 15 residues long. V was pared by 6 bases and J by 8 bases, with 7 bases of the junction left unmatched. CDR3 coding DNA: TGTGCCAGCAGCCATACCGGGACAGGGGATTCACCCCTCCACTTT. Translating it yields CASSHTGTGDSPLHF.

The J gene is TRBJ2-3, the V gene TRBV19, with 7 bases fitting TRBD2. Germline CDR1 reads LNHDA; CDR2 reads SQIVND (reference sequence). The ends lost 3 bases at V and 5 bases at J; junction bases unmatched: 5. This CDR3 has 14 residues. The CDR3, as DNA: TGTGCCAGTAGTATGGGGGGGGGGGGAGATACGCAGTATTTT. It yields the protein CASSMGGGGDTQYF.

This clonotype is termed medium-sized (0.01 to 0.1%). The chain employs TRBV5-1 and TRBJ1-1, with D maybe TRBD1 (5 bases). Germline loops: CDR1 SGHRS, CDR2 YFSETQ. V gave up 4 bases and J gave up 0 bases, with 13 bases separating them. The CDR3 length is 15 residues. CDR3 sequence (DNA): TGCGCCAGCAGCCAGGGTAGGACTGTGAACACTGAAGCTTTCTTT. This translates into CASSQGRTVNTEAFF.

This chain uses TRBV11-2 with TRBJ1-2, with D possibly TRBD1 on 5 matching bases. The CDR3 contains 15 residues. Trimming pared 7 bases from V and 3 bases from J, leaving 18 bases between. Per germline, CDR1 SGHAT and CDR2 FQNNGV. The CDR3: CASTPVRGKHYGYTF. CDR3 bases: TGTGCCAGCACACCCGTTAGGGGAAAGCACTATGGCTACACCTTC.

V gene TRBV28 combines with J gene TRBJ1-5, with 7 bases lining up with TRBD1. This CDR3 contains 17 residues. Germline V lookup: CDR1 MDHEN, CDR2 SYDVKM. Trimming took 2 bases from V and 7 from J; bases not matched to a gene: 14. CDR3 sequence: CASSLAVGAGGRQPQHF. DNA of the CDR3: TGTGCCAGCAGTTTAGCCGTAGGGGCAGGGGGACGGCAGCCCCAGCATTTT.

The rearrangement joins TRBV30 to TRBJ1-6, with 8 positions matching TRBD1. The CDR3 covers 17 residues. Losses at the gene ends were 3 bases for V and 3 bases for J; bases not matched to a gene: 10. Looked up from germline, CDR1 is GTSNPN and CDR2 is SVGIG (reference sequence). CDR3 bases: TGTGCCTGGAGCCCCGGGACAGGAGGGTTCTATAATTCACCCCTCCACTTT. This codes for CAWSPGTGGFYNSPLHF. Variable domain in full (rest from reference TRBV30 and TRBJ1-6): SQTIHQWPATLVQPVGSPLSLECTVEGTSNPNLYWYRQAAGRGLQLLFYSVGIGQISSEVPQNLSASRPQDRQFILSSKKLLLSDSGFYLCAWSPGTGGFYNSPLHFGNGTRLTVT.

This clonotype appeared a single time. The V gene is TRBV12-5, the J gene TRBJ2-1, with TRBD2 matching 9 bases. The CDR3 is 19 amino acids. CDR1 and CDR2 from the germline V gene are LGHNT and FRNRAP. The V segment lost 3 bases and the J segment 10 bases; nucleotides outside the gene matches: 22. The CDR3 here is CASGFSSPLGGGASWEQFF. CDR3 bases: TGTGCTAGTGGTTTCTCTTCCCCCTTGGGCGGGGGGGCGTCATGGGAGCAGTTCTTC.

This clonotype has a handful of counts. Because the CDR3's place on the DNA is in doubt, the DNA is left out and the CDR3 is given as listed by TCRdb. The rearrangement links TRBV7-5 to TRBJ2-5; the listed D gene, TRBD2, was not tested against the DNA. TRBV7-5 is classified as a pseudogene. Termini included, the CDR3 measures 16 amino acids. This CDR3 is CISVPEVGLAQETQYF.

The chain carries TRBV30 and TRBJ2-7; perhaps TRBD2 as D (5 bases). V lost 0 bases, J lost 4 bases, and 16 bases lay in between. This CDR3 comprises 15 residues. Germline loops: CDR1 GTSNPN, CDR2 SVGIG (reference sequence). CDR3 nucleotides: TGTGCCTGGAGTGTCCCTAGAGCGGTCCGTTACGAGCAGTACTTC. It encodes CAWSVPRAVRYEQYF. Full variable domain (outside the CDR3, taken from reference TRBV30 and TRBJ2-7): SQTIHQWPATLVQPVGSPLSLECTVEGTSNPNLYWYRQAAGRGLQLLFYSVGIGQISSEVPQNLSASRPQDRQFILSSKKLLLSDSGFYLCAWSVPRAVRYEQYFGPGTRLTVT.

This chain uses TRBV6-2 or TRBV6-3 with TRBJ2-3; the D gene is possibly TRBD2 (5 bases). V lost 5 bases, J lost 3 bases, and 15 bases lay in between. Germline-derived CDR1 and CDR2 are MNHEY and SVGEGT. The CDR3 runs to 15 residues. In DNA form, the CDR3 reads TGTGCCAGCAGTACAACTAGGAAAGCGACAGATACGCAGTATTTT. Encoded protein: CASSTTRKATDTQYF.

The chain employs TRBV19 and TRBJ2-3, with TRBD1 as a possible D gene (6 bases). V shed 5 bases and J shed 3 bases, with 12 bases lying between them. Germline V gene sequence: CDR1 LNHDA, CDR2 SQIVND (reference sequence). This CDR3 comprises 14 residues. CDR3 residues: CASSEGHGTDTQYF. DNA of the CDR3: TGTGCCAGTAGTGAGGGACATGGAACAGATACGCAGTATTTT.

The chain employs TRBV2 and TRBJ2-2, with D possibly called TRBD1 or TRBD2 (5 bases each). This CDR3 has 16 residues. V shed 6 bases and J shed 5 bases, with 19 bases lying between them. The germline gives CDR1 SNHLY, CDR2 FYNNEI. The CDR3: CASRPTSGTQTGELFF. The CDR3 bases are TGTGCCAGCAGGCCAACCTCCGGGACGCAAACCGGGGAGCTGTTTTTT.

This clonotype has only a few counts. This chain joins TRBV11-2 and TRBJ1-5, with D possibly being TRBD1 (5 bases). The V gene's germline CDR1 is SGHAT and CDR2 FQNNGV. The V end was cut by 4 bases, the J end by 1 base, with 11 bases between. CDR3 length equals 15 residues. The CDR3 nucleotides read TGTGCCAGCAGCTGGGGCGACACGAGCAATCAGCCCCAGCATTTT. This encodes CASSWGDTSNQPQHF. The whole variable domain, filled in from reference TRBV11-2 and TRBJ1-5, reads EAGVAQSPRYKIIEKRQSVAFWCNPISGHATLYWYQQILGQGPKLLIQFQNNGVVDDSQLPKDRFSAERLKGVDSTLKIQPAKLEDSAVYLCASSWGDTSNQPQHFGDGTRLSIL.

About this clonotype: At one of its ends the junction is not consistent with the germline gene, which may arise from a read error. The J gene is TRBJ2-3, the V gene TRBV12-3 or TRBV12-4; possible D gene TRBD1, 6 bases. This CDR3 has 13 amino acids. The CDR3 region has the DNA TGTGCCAGCAGATTACAGGGAACAGATACGCAGTGTTTT. Translating it yields CASRLQGTDTQCF.

CDR3 region: CASSLGGTSGGGNEQFF. In DNA form, the CDR3 reads TGTGCCAGCAGCTTAGGGGGGACTAGCGGGGGGGGCAATGAGCAGTTCTTC. V and J are TRBV7-2 and TRBJ2-1, with 16 bases that match TRBD2. V trimming: 1 base; J trimming: 6 bases; junction bases outside the gene matches: 3. Germline V gene lookup returns CDR1 SGHTA and CDR2 FQGNSA. The CDR3 covers 17 residues.

This clonotype showed up just once. No conserved phenylalanine or tryptophan ends this CDR3, so it is likely a read error. The rearrangement uses TRBV12-3 or TRBV12-4 and TRBJ2-1; D gene unclear. The CDR3 has 13 amino acids. The V and J ends lost 6 bases and 6 bases respectively, with 12 bases between them. CDR3: CASSQQMINEQFL. The CDR3 bases are TGTGCCAGCAGCCAACAGATGATCAATGAGCAGTTCCTC.

The rearrangement uses TRBV11-3 and TRBJ2-1; TRBD1 matches at 7 bases. Trimming cost V 4 bases and J 9 bases; bases outside gene matches: 6. This CDR3 region has 13 residues. Germline V CDR1 and CDR2: SGHNT, YENEEA. For the CDR3, the DNA is TGTGCCAGCAGCTCTCCAGACAGGGTTGAGCAGTTCTTC. Protein product: CASSSPDRVEQFF.

The chain is built from TRBV11-1 and TRBJ2-3; the match to TRBD2 covers 10 bases. The V gene's germline CDR1 is SGHAT and CDR2 FQDESV (reference sequence). The CDR3 contains 16 residues. Trimming took 2 bases from V and 0 from J; bases not matched to a gene: 2. CDR3: CASSLTSGASTDTQYF. The CDR3 DNA reads as TGTGCCAGCAGCTTAACTAGCGGGGCTAGCACAGATACGCAGTATTTT.

This chain connects TRBV2 to TRBJ1-3; D might be TRBD1 (6 bases). CDR3 length: 14 amino acids. The V end lost 2 bases, the J end lost 3 bases, and 8 bases lay between the germline ends. Germline values: CDR1 SNHLY, CDR2 FYNNEI. As DNA, the CDR3 is TGTGCCAGCAGTGAACGGACAGTTGGAAACACCATATATTTT. Translated: CASSERTVGNTIYF. Full variable domain (remainder filled in from reference TRBV2 and TRBJ1-3): EPEVTQTPSHQVTQMGQEVILRCVPISNHLYFYWYRQILGQKVEFLVSFYNNEISEKSEIFDDQFSVERPDGSNFTLKIRSTKLEDSAMYFCASSERTVGNTIYFGEGSWLTVV.

V and J are TRBV2 and TRBJ1-5; D is ambiguous. This CDR3 is 14 amino acids long. Trimming took off 4 bases at V and 0 bases at J, with 7 bases between the two ends. The germline V gene has CDR1 SNHLY and CDR2 FYNNEI. The DNA of the CDR3 is TGTGCCAGCAGTGGTTGGGATAGCAATCAGCCCCAGCATTTT. Its protein product is CASSGWDSNQPQHF.

This clonotype was found a few times. The chain joins TRBV28 to TRBJ1-6; D perhaps matches TRBD1 (5 bases). This CDR3 spans 15 amino acids. Germline CDR1 and CDR2: MDHEN and SYDVKM. Trimming removed 6 bases at V and 6 bases at J, with 15 bases between. In DNA form, the CDR3 reads TGTGCCAGCAGAAACCGGCGGGGGGGTAATTCACCCCTCCACTTT. Translated, it gives CASRNRRGGNSPLHF. The whole variable domain, filled in from reference TRBV28 and TRBJ1-6, reads DVKVTQSSRYLVKRTGEKVFLECVQDMDHENMFWYRQDPGLGLRLIYFSYDVKMKEKGDIPEGYSVSREKKERFSLILESASTNQTSMYLCASRNRRGGNSPLHFGNGTRLTVT.